The clone carrying this TCR beta chain has a single count. In the original analysis: Counts of nucleated cells, estimated from reference gene primer amplification, were obtained. Data came from immunoSEQ multiplex PCR; TCRdb stores just in-frame clones and leaves some out. That table is the source of V, J and clone size, and D and trimming were worked out from the DNA. The data hold just under 150,000 clones, with approximately 84% observed a single time. The data belong to a study of blood T cell repertoires in COVID-19. Study details: Collection of acute and convalescent COVID-19 samples took place in the United States, Italy and Spain.

The junction had 8 bases not matched to a gene; V was cut back by 6 bases and J by 14 bases. The CDR3 totals 13 residues. Germline V gene data show CDR1 as KGHSH and CDR2 as LQKENI. This receptor was taken from a human donor with acute or convalescent COVID-19. The donor label of this sample is uncertain. Sample: peripheral blood. V is TRBV18 and J is TRBJ2-1, with 12 bases matching TRBD2. This CDR3 reads CASSPTSGRREFF. The CDR3 DNA reads TGTGCCAGCTCCCCGACTAGCGGGAGAAGGGAGTTCTTC. The full variable domain, with the rest looked up from reference TRBV18 and TRBJ2-1, is NAGVMQNPRHLVRRRGQEARLRCSPMKGHSHVYWYRQLPEEGLKFMVYLQKENIIDESGMPKERFSAEFPKEGPSILRIQQVVRGDSAAYFCASSPTSGRREFFGPGTRLTVL.